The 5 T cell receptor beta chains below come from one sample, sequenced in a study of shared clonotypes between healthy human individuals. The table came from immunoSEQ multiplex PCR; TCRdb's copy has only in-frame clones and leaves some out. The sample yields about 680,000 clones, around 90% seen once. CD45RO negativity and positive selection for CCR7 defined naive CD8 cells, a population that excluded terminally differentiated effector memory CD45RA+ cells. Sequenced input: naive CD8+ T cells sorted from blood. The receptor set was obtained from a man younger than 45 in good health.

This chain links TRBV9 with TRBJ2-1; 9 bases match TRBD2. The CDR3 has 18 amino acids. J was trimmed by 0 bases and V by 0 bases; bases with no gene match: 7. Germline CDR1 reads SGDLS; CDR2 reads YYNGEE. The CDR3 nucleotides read TGTGCCAGCAGCGTAGGGGGACTAGCCTCGAGCTCCTACAATGAGCAGTTCTTC. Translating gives CASSVGGLASSSYNEQFF.

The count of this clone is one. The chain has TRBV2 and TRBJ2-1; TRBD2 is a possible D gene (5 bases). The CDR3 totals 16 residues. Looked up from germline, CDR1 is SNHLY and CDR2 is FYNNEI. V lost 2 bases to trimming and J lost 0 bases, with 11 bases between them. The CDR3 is CASSERGRPSYNEQFF. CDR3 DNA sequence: TGTGCCAGCAGTGAAAGAGGGCGGCCCTCCTACAATGAGCAGTTCTTC.

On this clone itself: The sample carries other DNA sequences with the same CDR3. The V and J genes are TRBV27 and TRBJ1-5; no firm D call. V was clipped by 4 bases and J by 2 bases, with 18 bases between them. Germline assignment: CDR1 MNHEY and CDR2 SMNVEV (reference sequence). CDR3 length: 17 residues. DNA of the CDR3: TGTGCCAGCAGTTCCCGAAAGACGGGAGAGGGCAATCAGCCCCAGCATTTT. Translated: CASSSRKTGEGNQPQHF.

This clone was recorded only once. Written as DNA, the CDR3 is TGTGCCAGCTACAGCCACAATCCGGGACAGATGAGGGAAGAGCAGTACTTC. Its protein is CASYSHNPGQMREEQYF. This chain uses TRBV28 with TRBJ2-7; TRBD1 agrees at 7 bases. The CDR3 has 17 residues. In germline, CDR1 is MDHEN, CDR2 SYDVKM. Trimming removed 8 bases from V and 7 bases from J; junction bases left unmatched: 23.

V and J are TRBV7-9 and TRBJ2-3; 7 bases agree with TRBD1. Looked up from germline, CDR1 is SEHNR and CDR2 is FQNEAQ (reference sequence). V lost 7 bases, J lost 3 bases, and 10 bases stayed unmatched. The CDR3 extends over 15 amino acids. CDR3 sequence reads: CASIYGQAQTDTQYF. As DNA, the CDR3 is TGTGCCAGCATCTACGGACAGGCCCAGACAGATACGCAGTATTTT.